These 17 T cell receptor beta chains originate from one sample sequenced in a study of tumor and adjacent non-tumor tissue in lung cancer. This sample's RNA came from whole unsorted tissue. The library came from three nested PCR rounds adapted from ARM-PCR protocols. MiXCR, applied by TCRdb to the multiplex PCR reads, yields one record per CDR3 protein. The sample records 120,000 or so distinct CDR3 sequences, about 80% being singletons. Specimen: lung tumor tissue. The receptor set was obtained from a man in his 70s with non-small cell lung cancer.

Comments on this clonotype: A read error is likely, as this CDR3 ends without the conserved phenylalanine or tryptophan. The limits of the CDR3 on the DNA are not certain, so only TCRdb's listed CDR3 is given. The chain joins TRBV6-2 or TRBV6-3 to TRBJ2-7; TRBD1, the table's D call, lacks a check against the DNA. The CDR3 spans 15 residues, counting both ends. CDR1 is MNHEY, CDR2 SVGEGT, per germline. This CDR3 reads CACSTKTGGSYEQYY.

With regard to this clonotype: One end of the junction fails to match germline, which may point to a read error. This chain links TRBV10-1 with TRBJ2-3, with a tentative D call TRBD1 (5 bases). Germline-derived CDR1 and CDR2 are WNHNN and SYGVQD (reference sequence). The CDR3 sequence is 15 residues long. The CDR3 sequence: CASSESKQASDTRYF. The CDR3 region has the DNA TGCGCCAGCAGTGAGTCGAAACAGGCCTCTGATACGCGGTATTTT.

The sample holds one count of this clonotype. A read error may explain this, as a much larger clone is one base away. The chain uses TRBV28 and TRBJ1-5; TRBD1 matches at 8 bases. This CDR3 region has 14 residues. The J segment lost 5 bases and the V segment lost 5 bases, leaving 5 bases of the junction unmatched. Germline V CDR1 and CDR2: MDHEN, SYDVKM. CDR3 nucleotide sequence: TGTGCCAGCAGTGTGACAGGGGAGGATCAGCCCCAGCATTTT. Protein: CASSVTGEDQPQHF.

Turning to this clonotype: Mismatch with germline at one junction end may stem from a read error. The genes are TRBV5-1 and TRBJ2-3, with 9 bases identical to TRBD1. The CDR3 consists of 18 residues. CDR1 and CDR2 (germline): SGHRS, YFSETQ. CDR3 residues: CASSKTTGGSVRSDTQYF. In DNA form, the CDR3 reads TGCGCTAGCAGCAAGACGACAGGGGGATCAGTTCGTTCAGATACGCAGTATTTT. The full variable domain, with the rest looked up from reference TRBV5-1 and TRBJ2-3, is KAGVTQTPRYLIKTRGQQVTLSCSPISGHRSVSWYQQTPGQGLQFLFEYFSETQRNKGNFPGRFSGRQFSNSRSEMNVSTLELGDSALYLCASSKTTGGSVRSDTQYFGPGTRLTVL.

The rearrangement joins TRBV6-2 or TRBV6-3 to TRBJ2-1; D is unresolved. The V gene lost 7 bases and the J gene lost 16 bases, with 23 bases spanning the gap. Germline CDR1 reads MNHEY; CDR2 reads SVGEGT. The CDR3 extends over 13 amino acids. The CDR3 DNA follows: TGTGCCAGCAACAAAGGCGGTTACAATGAACACTTCTTC. Translated, it gives CASNKGGYNEHFF.

J is TRBJ2-5 and V is TRBV11-2, with TRBD2 matching 7 bases. The V gene's germline CDR1 is SGHAT and CDR2 FQNNGV. The V segment lost 5 bases and the J segment 5 bases; nucleotides outside the gene matches: 17. The CDR3 is made up of 17 amino acids. The CDR3, as DNA: TGTGCCAGCAGCATATGGACTAGTCTGGAATTCGGGGAGACCCAGTACTTC. Its protein product is CASSIWTSLEFGETQYF.

Worth noting for this clonotype: The CDR3 ends on some other residue instead of the conserved phenylalanine or tryptophan, so this is likely a read error. The chain joins TRBV12-3 or TRBV12-4 to TRBJ1-6; TRBD1 aligns across 8 bases. This CDR3 contains 14 residues. This CDR3 is CASGPGQDNLPLHL. The CDR3 nucleotides read TGTGCCAGCGGCCCGGGACAGGATAATTTACCCCTCCACCTT.

The table lists this clonotype with many counts. The V and J genes are TRBV29-1 and TRBJ1-2, with 7 bases lining up with TRBD1. The CDR3 runs 12 residues. The germline CDR1 and CDR2 sequences are SQVTM and ANQGSEA. Trimming at V came to 5 bases and at J to 3 bases, leaving 3 bases not matched to a gene. In DNA form, the CDR3 reads TGCAGCGTTATCGGGACAGACTATGGCTACACCTTC. Encoded protein: CSVIGTDYGYTF.

The chain links TRBV29-1 to TRBJ1-4, with D tentatively TRBD1 (5 bases). V lost 7 bases, J lost 0 bases, and 12 bases lay in between. The CDR3 contains 14 residues. Per the germline V gene, CDR1 is SQVTM and CDR2 is ANQGSEA. CDR3 bases: TGCAGCGCATTCAGGGAAACAACTAATGAAAAACTGTTTTTT. Amino acid sequence: CSAFRETTNEKLFF.

This clonotype is a singleton in its sample. At one of its ends the junction is not consistent with the germline gene, which may arise from a read error. The V gene is TRBV29-1, the J gene TRBJ2-5; D gene ambiguous. Per germline, CDR1 SQVTM and CDR2 ANQGSEA. The CDR3 is made up of 16 amino acids. In DNA form, the CDR3 reads TGCAGCGCCAAACCCTACCTCCAGTCAGGTGAAGAGACCCCGTACTTC. Its protein product is CSAKPYLQSGEETPYF.

With respect to this clonotype: At one boundary the junction diverges from the germline segment, which might be a read error. CDR3 in amino acids: CASSPFYSGDSDMQYF. The CDR3 DNA sequence: TGCGCCAGCAGCCCCTTTTATTCGGGGGACTCGGATATGCAGTATTTT. The genes are TRBV5-1 and TRBJ2-3; D is possibly TRBD2 (6 bases). CDR1 and CDR2 (germline): SGHRS, YFSETQ. CDR3 length: 16 residues.

The sample holds a few counts of this clonotype. At one end, the junction sequence differs from germline, possibly due to a read error. This rearrangement joins TRBV29-1 to TRBJ1-4, with D uncertain. Germline lookup yields CDR1 SQVTM and CDR2 ANQGSEA. The CDR3 runs 11 residues. As DNA, the CDR3 is TGCGGCGTGACGGAAGATGAAAAACTGTTTTTT. It translates to CGVTEDEKLFF.

About this clonotype itself: At one boundary the junction diverges from the germline segment, which might be a read error. The V and J genes are TRBV29-1 and TRBJ1-1; D might be TRBD1 (6 bases). Germline V CDR1 and CDR2: SQVTM, ANQGSEA. The CDR3 is made up of 14 amino acids. DNA for the CDR3: TGCAGCGGCATAATCGAGAGGGGGAACACTGAGGCTTTCTTT. This codes for CSGIIERGNTEAFF.

The chain combines TRBV10-2 with TRBJ1-5; 8 bases agree with TRBD1. This CDR3 spans 16 amino acids. Germline CDR1 is WSHSY and CDR2 is SAAADI. CDR3 nucleotides: TGCGTCAGGAAAACCGACAGGGGTGGTAGCAATCAGCCTCTGCATTTT. This translates into CVRKTDRGGSNQPLHF.

Of note for this clonotype: The CDR3 does not close with the conserved phenylalanine or tryptophan, likely indicating a read error. V usage is TRBV5-5 and J usage is TRBJ1-2; D not certain. The CDR3 runs to 13 residues. From germline, CDR1 is SGHKS and CDR2 YYEKEE (reference sequence). Trimming removed 0 bases from V and 2 bases from J, with 5 bases in between. CDR3 loop: CASSLGLNYGYTL. In DNA, the CDR3 is TGTGCCAGCAGCTTGGGCCTGAACTATGGCTACACCCTC.

As regards this clonotype: Lacking the conserved final phenylalanine or tryptophan, this CDR3 likely reflects a read error. The chain uses TRBV6-2 or TRBV6-3 and TRBJ2-1, with 14 bases aligning to TRBD2. Germline loops: CDR1 MNHEY, CDR2 SVGEGT. This CDR3 comprises 16 residues. This CDR3 reads CTSRRTSGRLYNEQFL. As DNA, the CDR3 is TGTACCAGCAGGCGGACTAGCGGGAGGTTATACAATGAGCAGTTCCTC.

Remarks on this clonotype: The CDR3 ends on some other residue instead of the conserved phenylalanine or tryptophan, so this is likely a read error. The J gene is TRBJ2-3, the V gene TRBV2; TRBD2 aligns across 9 bases. This CDR3 region has 15 residues. Germline lookup yields CDR1 SNHLY and CDR2 FYNNEI. CDR3 region: CASCRAGGLTDTQYL. The CDR3 DNA follows: TGTGCCAGCTGTCGAGCGGGGGGCCTCACAGATACACAGTATCTT.